This passage covers 21 T cell receptor beta chains from one sample sequenced in a study of blood T cell repertoires in COVID-19 (dated by TCRdb to 2020 to 2022). Receptor libraries were prepared by the immunoSEQ multiplex PCR assay. What TCRdb holds here is the immuneACCESS table cut down to in-frame rearrangements. Part of the clones is not present; checked against another copy, under half of the missing clones reflect an unresolved V gene, and the others are unexplained. The sample includes about 260,000 clones, with around 80% observed a single time. The ten top clones hold about 4% of the sample. Sequenced: PBMCs or T cells enriched from blood (not recorded which). These receptors were collected from a man younger than 45 with acute COVID-19.

The chain uses TRBV13 and TRBJ2-1, with TRBD1 identical over 10 bases. CDR1 is PRHDT and CDR2 is FYEKMQ in the germline V gene (reference sequence). The CDR3 totals 16 residues. With V trimmed by 2 bases and J by 2 bases, 3 bases remained unmatched. This CDR3 reads CASSLFGTGAYNEQFF. DNA of the CDR3: TGTGCCAGCAGCTTATTCGGGACAGGGGCCTACAATGAGCAGTTCTTC.

The chain carries TRBV25-1 and TRBJ2-5, with 8 bases that match TRBD1. The CDR3 covers 14 residues. Losses at the gene ends were 6 bases for V and 3 bases for J; bases not matched to a gene: 6. The germline gives CDR1 MGHDK, CDR2 SYGVNS. The CDR3 nucleotides are TGTGCCAGCAGAGGGGACAGGATAAAAGAGACCCAGTACTTC. The encoded protein is CASRGDRIKETQYF.

The chain links TRBV19 to TRBJ1-5, with a tentative D call TRBD1 (5 bases). The CDR3 extends over 15 amino acids. CDR1 and CDR2 from the germline V gene are LNHDA and SQIVND (reference sequence). Trimming shortened V by 4 bases and J by 3 bases, and 13 bases separated the two germline ends. The CDR3 is CASSTQPGVNQPQHF. CDR3 sequence (DNA): TGTGCCAGTAGTACTCAGCCGGGGGTCAATCAGCCCCAGCATTTT.

This clone turned up a few times. CDR3 residues: CATSQQEGPTGELFF. The CDR3, as DNA: TGTGCCACCAGCCAACAGGAAGGCCCCACCGGGGAGCTGTTTTTT. This rearrangement joins TRBV15 to TRBJ2-2; TRBD1 might be the D (5 bases). V lost 5 bases, J lost 4 bases, and 14 bases lay in between. The CDR3 has 15 residues. Per germline, CDR1 LNHNV and CDR2 YYDKDF (reference sequence).

CDR3 protein: CASSSDTGFRNTIYF. The CDR3 DNA is TGTGCCAGCAGCTCAGATACAGGGTTCCGGAACACCATATATTTT. The V gene is TRBV27, the J gene TRBJ1-3; possible D gene TRBD1, 6 bases. CDR1 and CDR2 from the germline V gene are MNHEY and SMNVEV (reference sequence). Trimming cost V 6 bases and J 7 bases, with 19 bases left between them. The CDR3 length is 15 residues.

The sample holds one count of this clone. V and J are TRBV5-1 and TRBJ1-4, with D uncertain. The CDR3 runs to 14 residues. CDR1 is SGHRS, CDR2 YFSETQ, per germline. With 1 base removed from V and 0 bases from J, the gap between germline ends came to 4 bases. The CDR3 spells CASSLIATNEKLFF. The CDR3 bases are TGCGCCAGCAGCTTGATCGCAACTAATGAAAAACTGTTTTTT.

The rearrangement links TRBV6-5 to TRBJ1-4; D gene uncertain. Trimming pared 6 bases from V and 5 bases from J, leaving 16 bases between. Germline V gives CDR1 MNHEY, CDR2 SVGAGI. This CDR3 comprises 15 residues. The CDR3 bases are TGTGCCAGCAGAAACCAGGCGGGAGTGAATGAAAAACTGTTTTTT. Its protein product is CASRNQAGVNEKLFF.

This clone was detected once. The chain has TRBV18 and TRBJ1-1; perhaps TRBD1 as D (5 bases). V gave up 8 bases and J gave up 3 bases, with 16 bases separating them. The CDR3 is made up of 14 amino acids. In germline, CDR1 is KGHSH, CDR2 LQKENI. CDR3 sequence: CASRRVGGDTEAFF. CDR3 bases: TGTGCCAGCCGAAGGGTGGGAGGGGACACTGAAGCTTTCTTT.

The genes are TRBV3-1 (or the pseudogene TRBV3-2) and TRBJ2-2, with 7 bases that match TRBD2. Germline assignment: CDR1 LGHDT and CDR2 YNNKEL (reference sequence). The CDR3 extends over 15 amino acids. Losses at the gene ends were 5 bases for V and 6 bases for J; bases not matched to a gene: 9. CDR3: CASSSGPSGAGELFF. Written as DNA, the CDR3 is TGTGCCAGCAGCTCGGGGCCTAGCGGCGCCGGGGAGCTGTTTTTT.

The CDR3 region is CASSVGGRHEQYV. The CDR3, as DNA: TGTGCCAGCAGTGTGGGGGGAAGGCACGAGCAGTACGTC. This rearrangement joins TRBV5-8 to TRBJ2-7, with D perhaps TRBD2 (6 bases). Germline CDR1 is SGHTS and CDR2 is YDEGEE. Trimming pared 5 bases from V and 5 bases from J, leaving 14 bases between. This CDR3 is 13 amino acids long.

This clone was observed a handful of times. The CDR3 here is CASSLMTGSNQPQHF. CDR3 coding DNA: TGCGCCAGCAGCTTGATGACGGGTAGCAATCAGCCCCAGCATTTT. The chain links TRBV5-1 to TRBJ1-5; no definite D call. CDR3 length: 15 residues. Trimming took 1 base from V and 0 from J, leaving 8 bases between them. The germline CDR1 and CDR2 sequences are SGHRS and YFSETQ.

This sequence joins TRBV27 and TRBJ1-5; 11 bases match TRBD1. Germline trimming cut 5 bases from V and 4 bases from J; bases unmatched to any gene: 7. The CDR3 covers 16 residues. CDR1 and CDR2 (germline): MNHEY, SMNVEV (reference sequence). The CDR3 loop is CASSPLGTGGNQPQHF. CDR3 sequence (DNA): TGTGCCAGCAGTCCCCTCGGGACAGGGGGTAATCAGCCCCAGCATTTT.

The genes are TRBV6-5 and TRBJ1-2; 7 bases agree with TRBD1. Germline V gives CDR1 MNHEY, CDR2 SVGAGI. J lost 8 bases, V lost 6 bases, and 9 bases had no gene match. The CDR3 has 13 residues. The CDR3 region is CASSLDRVQGYTF. CDR3 nucleotides: TGTGCCAGCAGCCTCGACAGGGTACAAGGCTACACCTTC.

This clone showed up just once. The V call is TRBV28, the J call TRBJ1-1; D is unresolved. Trimming pared 6 bases from V and 0 bases from J, leaving 11 bases between. The CDR3 sequence is 14 residues long. From germline, CDR1 is MDHEN and CDR2 SYDVKM. The CDR3 region is CASREMGVNTEAFF. For the CDR3, the DNA is TGTGCCAGCAGAGAGATGGGCGTGAACACTGAAGCTTTCTTT.

This chain joins TRBV19 and TRBJ1-5, with D perhaps TRBD1 (5 bases). Germline V CDR1 and CDR2: LNHDA, SQIVND (reference sequence). Trimming took 4 bases from V and 7 from J, leaving 17 bases between them. There are 15 residues in the CDR3. CDR3 bases: TGTGCCAGTAGTACCCCCGGGGGTAGGGTGCAGCCCCAGCATTTT. It encodes CASSTPGGRVQPQHF.

The chain has TRBV7-6 and TRBJ2-3, with TRBD2 identical over 9 bases. The length of the CDR3 is 17 residues. The junction had 7 bases not matched to a gene; V was cut back by 1 base and J by 2 bases. Germline V gene data show CDR1 as SGHVS and CDR2 as FNYEAQ. CDR3 sequence: CASSLGSAGGTTDTQYF. Here the CDR3 DNA reads TGTGCCAGCAGCTTAGGATCAGCGGGGGGCACCACAGATACGCAGTATTTT.

CDR3 region: CASSPPAGGGVTDTQYF. DNA for the CDR3: TGTGCCAGCAGCCCGCCGGCGGGGGGAGGGGTCACAGATACGCAGTATTTT. The J gene is TRBJ2-3, the V gene TRBV9, with 8 positions matching TRBD2. Losses at the gene ends were 4 bases for V and 2 bases for J; bases not matched to a gene: 12. Germline values: CDR1 SGDLS, CDR2 YYNGEE. The CDR3 is 17 amino acids.

The chain couples TRBV6-5 to TRBJ2-5; 9 bases are shared with TRBD1. The germline V gene has CDR1 MNHEY and CDR2 SVGAGI. This CDR3 spans 15 amino acids. Trimming at V came to 6 bases and at J to 4 bases, leaving 9 bases not matched to a gene. The CDR3 bases are TGTGCCAGCAGACACGACAGGGGGTCTGGAGAGACCCAGTACTTC. Translating it yields CASRHDRGSGETQYF.

This chain uses TRBV30 with TRBJ1-5; no clear D. Trimming took off 3 bases at V and 2 bases at J, with 8 bases between the two ends. Germline values: CDR1 GTSNPN, CDR2 SVGIG (reference sequence). This CDR3 has 13 residues. This CDR3 reads CAWRPGGNQPQHF. The DNA of the CDR3 is TGTGCCTGGAGACCCGGGGGCAATCAGCCCCAGCATTTT.

J is TRBJ1-5 and V is TRBV6-5; TRBD1 agrees at 9 bases. Germline CDR1 and CDR2: MNHEY and SVGAGI. The CDR3 is made up of 14 amino acids. The trim removed 6 bases at V and 7 bases at J, leaving 7 bases unmatched. Here the CDR3 DNA reads TGTGCCAGCAGGGGGACAGGGCCGGAACAGCCCCAGCATTTT. Its translation is CASRGTGPEQPQHF.

Written as DNA, the CDR3 is TGTGCCAGCAGCGGGGGGACAGGGGCCTACGAGCAGTACGTC. Its translation: CASSGGTGAYEQYV. The rearrangement links TRBV7-2 to TRBJ2-7; TRBD1 agrees at 10 bases. Losses at the gene ends were 5 bases for V and 2 bases for J; bases not matched to a gene: 3. Germline lookup yields CDR1 SGHTA and CDR2 FQGNSA. This CDR3 spans 14 amino acids.